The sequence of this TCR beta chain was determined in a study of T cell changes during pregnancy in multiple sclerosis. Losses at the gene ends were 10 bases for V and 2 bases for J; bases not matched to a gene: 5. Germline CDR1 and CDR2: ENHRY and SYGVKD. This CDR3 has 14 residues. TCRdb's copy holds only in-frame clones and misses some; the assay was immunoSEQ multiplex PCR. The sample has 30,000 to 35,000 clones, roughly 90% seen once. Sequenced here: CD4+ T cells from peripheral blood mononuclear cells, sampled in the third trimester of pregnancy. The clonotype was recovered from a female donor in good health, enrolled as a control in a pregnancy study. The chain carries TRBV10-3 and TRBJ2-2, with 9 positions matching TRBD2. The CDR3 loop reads CATDSGGNTGELFF. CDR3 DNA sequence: TGTGCCACAGATAGCGGGGGTAACACCGGGGAGCTGTTTTTT.